One sample yielded the 20 T cell receptor beta chains listed below, sequenced in a study of blood T cell repertoires in COVID-19. Sequencing was performed with immunoSEQ multiplex PCR; in TCRdb, only in-frame clones are kept and a portion is missing. The sample has some 400,000 clones; 85% to 90% are singletons. Sequencing was done on a sample of peripheral blood. Source of these receptors: a man aged 18 to 29 with active or convalescent COVID-19.

J is TRBJ1-2 and V is TRBV7-2, with TRBD1 identical over 10 bases. The CDR3 totals 15 residues. Germline CDR1 SGHTA, CDR2 FQGNSA. V was clipped by 5 bases and J by 3 bases; unmatched bases: 6. As DNA, the CDR3 is TGTGCCAGCAGCCGGAGGGACAGGGGCGACTATGGCTACACCTTC. The encoded protein is CASSRRDRGDYGYTF.

The rearrangement uses TRBV19 and TRBJ1-2, with D possibly being TRBD1 (5 bases). Germline V lookup: CDR1 LNHDA, CDR2 SQIVND (reference sequence). V lost 7 bases to trimming and J lost 3 bases, with 18 bases between them. This CDR3 comprises 15 residues. CDR3 sequence reads: CASNDQNRNHYGYTF. Written as DNA, the CDR3 is TGTGCCAGTAATGACCAGAACAGGAACCACTATGGCTACACCTTC.

The chain combines TRBV19 with TRBJ1-6, with 7 bases lining up with TRBD1. The CDR3 sequence is 14 residues long. Looked up from germline, CDR1 is LNHDA and CDR2 is SQIVND (reference sequence). V shed 5 bases, J shed 10 bases, and the junction held 8 bases outside the gene matches. The CDR3 DNA sequence: TGTGCCAGTAGTTCCCAGGGGGGCGCCTCACCCCTCCACTTT. This translates into CASSSQGGASPLHF.

This clone was recorded only once. The CDR3 loop is CASSDTGSSTDTQYF. In nucleotides, the CDR3 is TGTGCCAGCAGCGACACCGGGAGTAGCACAGATACGCAGTATTTT. The chain joins TRBV7-2 to TRBJ2-3; tentative D call: TRBD2 (6 bases). Germline V lookup: CDR1 SGHTA, CDR2 FQGNSA. The CDR3 has 15 residues. The V end lost 5 bases, the J end lost 0 bases, and 12 bases lay between the germline ends.

This chain joins TRBV30 and TRBJ2-7; D perhaps matches TRBD1 (6 bases). V lost 0 bases and J lost 3, with 12 bases in between. Germline CDR1 reads GTSNPN; CDR2 reads SVGIG (reference sequence). The CDR3 is 14 residues long. CDR3 sequence reads: CAWSVGDRSYEQYF. CDR3 DNA: TGTGCCTGGAGTGTAGGCGACAGGAGCTACGAGCAGTACTTC.

The gene calls are TRBV24-1 and TRBJ1-5; TRBD1 matches at 8 bases. With V trimmed by 2 bases and J by 0 bases, 5 bases remained unmatched. This CDR3 comprises 17 residues. Germline CDR1 KGHDR, CDR2 SFDVKD. In DNA, the CDR3 is TGTGCCACCAGTGATTGGGGGACAGGAATTAGCAATCAGCCCCAGCATTTT. Translated: CATSDWGTGISNQPQHF.

The chain carries TRBV7-9 and TRBJ1-4, with no clear D. V was pared by 0 bases and J by 4 bases, with 9 bases between. Germline CDR1 is SEHNR and CDR2 is FQNEAQ (reference sequence). The CDR3 runs to 15 residues. CDR3 residues: CASSLAGRGNEKLFF. Written as DNA, the CDR3 is TGTGCCAGCAGCTTAGCGGGGAGAGGTAATGAAAAACTGTTTTTT.

The chain recombines TRBV2 with TRBJ1-5; no clear D gene. CDR3 size: 12 residues. Germline V gene lookup returns CDR1 SNHLY and CDR2 FYNNEI. V was shortened by 6 bases and J by 9 bases, with 12 bases between the two germline ends. CDR3 in amino acids: CASSSRGWPQHF. DNA for the CDR3: TGTGCCAGCAGCAGTAGAGGGTGGCCCCAGCATTTT. The full variable domain, rest sourced from reference TRBV2 and TRBJ1-5, is EPEVTQTPSHQVTQMGQEVILRCVPISNHLYFYWYRQILGQKVEFLVSFYNNEISEKSEIFDDQFSVERPDGSNFTLKIRSTKLEDSAMYFCASSSRGWPQHFGDGTRLSIL.

The chain uses TRBV30 and TRBJ1-1; D remains ambiguous. Trimming shortened V by 5 bases and J by 0 bases, and 16 bases separated the two germline ends. The length of the CDR3 is 15 residues. Germline CDR1 GTSNPN, CDR2 SVGIG (reference sequence). The CDR3 spells CAWVKITVMNTEAFF. The CDR3 nucleotides are TGTGCCTGGGTTAAAATCACTGTCATGAACACTGAAGCTTTCTTT.

This rearrangement joins TRBV19 to TRBJ1-1; weak D call: TRBD1 (5 bases). Germline V CDR1 and CDR2: LNHDA, SQIVND (reference sequence). Trimming took off 5 bases at V and 0 bases at J, with 16 bases between the two ends. This CDR3 spans 16 amino acids. In nucleotides, the CDR3 is TGTGCCAGTAGTCCCGGACAACGCCGCATGAACACTGAAGCTTTCTTT. Amino acids: CASSPGQRRMNTEAFF.

The chain couples TRBV6-4 to TRBJ2-5, with D hard to call. Trimming shortened V by 3 bases and J by 7 bases, and 12 bases separated the two germline ends. The CDR3 sequence is 13 residues long. Germline CDR1 is MRHNA and CDR2 is SNTAGT. In DNA, the CDR3 is TGTGCCAGCAGTGAACGGCTAGAAGGGACCCAGTACTTC. Translating gives CASSERLEGTQYF.

The chain is built from TRBV29-1 and TRBJ2-2; 10 bases fit TRBD1. Germline CDR1 and CDR2: SQVTM and ANQGSEA. V was pared by 5 bases and J by 7 bases, with 7 bases of the junction left unmatched. The CDR3 has 14 amino acids. The CDR3 nucleotides read TGCAGCGTTCTGAGACAGGGGGCTATCGGGGAGCTGTTTTTT. Translation gives CSVLRQGAIGELFF.

This clone appeared a few times. The rearrangement joins TRBV5-5 to TRBJ2-1, with D possibly being TRBD2 (6 bases). Trimming took 0 bases from V and 9 from J, leaving 13 bases between them. Germline V gene data show CDR1 as SGHKS and CDR2 as YYEKEE (reference sequence). CDR3 size: 14 residues. CDR3 sequence (DNA): TGTGCCAGCAGCTTGGCCGGGAGCTATGGTGAGCAGTTCTTC. Its protein is CASSLAGSYGEQFF.

The chain carries TRBV5-1 and TRBJ2-1, with 10 bases fitting TRBD2. The V gene end was trimmed by 0 bases and the J gene end by 4 bases; junction bases not matched to a gene: 1. The CDR3 extends over 15 amino acids. Germline-derived CDR1 and CDR2 are SGHRS and YFSETQ. The CDR3 reads CASSLASGGYNEQFF. The CDR3 DNA reads TGCGCCAGCAGCTTGGCTAGCGGGGGTTACAATGAGCAGTTCTTC.

The chain carries TRBV6-5 and TRBJ2-1; weak D call: TRBD2 (6 bases). The CDR3 covers 14 residues. Per germline, CDR1 MNHEY and CDR2 SVGAGI. V was cut by 5 bases and J by 11 bases, with 19 bases left in between. CDR3 nucleotide sequence: TGTGCCAGCAGTCCCCGGGGGAGGCATCTGCAGCAGTTCTTC. This sequence encodes CASSPRGRHLQQFF.

The chain is built from TRBV27 and TRBJ1-6; D remains ambiguous. V gave up 2 bases and J gave up 10 bases, with 15 bases separating them. The CDR3 has 15 residues. Germline values: CDR1 MNHEY, CDR2 SMNVEV (reference sequence). The CDR3 region is CASSLGPFPVSPLHF. CDR3 nucleotide sequence: TGTGCCAGCAGTTTAGGGCCTTTTCCGGTGTCACCCCTCCACTTT.

The V gene is TRBV10-1, the J gene TRBJ1-5; a possible D gene is TRBD1 (5 bases). CDR1 is WNHNN and CDR2 is SYGVQD in the germline V gene (reference sequence). V lost 8 bases, J lost 7 bases, and 15 bases lay in between. CDR3 length: 13 residues. The CDR3 region has the DNA TGCGCCAGCGCTGTAGGGGTTGTCCAGCCCCAGCATTTT. Protein product: CASAVGVVQPQHF.

The chain employs TRBV9 and TRBJ1-2, with 8 bases matching TRBD1. Germline CDR1 and CDR2: SGDLS and YYNGEE. The CDR3 sequence is 16 residues long. The trim removed 4 bases at V and 4 bases at J, leaving 12 bases unmatched. The CDR3, as DNA: TGTGCCAGCAGCTCCCGGACAGGGATGACCCCCTATGGCTACACCTTC. Its protein is CASSSRTGMTPYGYTF. Together with reference TRBV9 and TRBJ1-2, the CDR3 gives the full variable domain: DSGVTQTPKHLITATGQRVTLRCSPRSGDLSVYWYQQSLDQGLQFLIQYYNGEERAKGNILERFSAQQFPDLHSELNLSSLELGDSALYFCASSSRTGMTPYGYTFGSGTRLTVV.

The sample holds a few counts of this clone. The chain combines TRBV6-2 or TRBV6-3 with TRBJ2-7; 7 nucleotides line up with TRBD1. CDR3 length equals 15 residues. CDR1 MNHEY and CDR2 SVGEGT come from the germline V gene. Losses at the gene ends were 0 bases for V and 0 bases for J; bases not matched to a gene: 2. As DNA, the CDR3 is TGTGCCAGCAGTTACTCAGGGGACAGCTCCTACGAGCAGTACTTC. It yields the protein CASSYSGDSSYEQYF.

The CDR3 region has the DNA TGTGCCAGCAGAGCGTCGGTAGCGGGCTACGAGCAGTACTTC. Protein sequence: CASRASVAGYEQYF. V usage is TRBV11-2 and J usage is TRBJ2-7; TRBD2 aligns across 7 bases. CDR3 length: 14 residues. Trimming at V came to 6 bases and at J to 3 bases, leaving 8 bases not matched to a gene. CDR1 is SGHAT, CDR2 FQNNGV, per germline.